The 17 T cell receptor beta chains reported below all come from one sample, sequenced in a study of read filtering for tumor transcriptome and immune sequencing. This library used roughly 430 ng RNA and molecular barcoded adaptors spanning alpha/delta and beta/gamma chains. TCRdb itself ran the reads through MiXCR, one entry per CDR3 protein. The sample records approximately 57,000 distinct CDR3 sequences, around an eighth being singletons. The sample was a population of CD138-negative cells sorted from bone marrow. The source of these receptors is a donor at least 40 years old with multiple myeloma.

This clonotype was observed at least ten times. The chain is built from TRBV19 and TRBJ2-7; 7 bases align to TRBD1. CDR3 length: 14 residues. Unmatched junction bases numbered 5, after V lost 3 bases and J lost 3 bases. Germline loops: CDR1 LNHDA, CDR2 SQIVND (reference sequence). The CDR3 here is CASSMRQGSYEQYF. The CDR3 nucleotides are TGTGCCAGTAGTATGAGACAGGGAAGCTACGAGCAGTACTTC.

This clonotype occurred many times. V and J are TRBV20-1 and TRBJ2-5, with 14 bases lining up with TRBD2. Germline CDR1 and CDR2: DFQATT and SNEGSKA (reference sequence). This CDR3 has 14 residues. Trimming at V came to 3 bases and at J to 9 bases, leaving 6 bases not matched to a gene. CDR3 region: CSASPGTSGGPQYF. CDR3 in DNA: TGCAGTGCTAGCCCCGGGACTAGCGGGGGCCCCCAGTACTTC.

In its sample, this clonotype was seen many times. This sequence joins TRBV3-1 and TRBJ2-7; 8 nucleotides align to TRBD1. The germline CDR1 and CDR2 sequences are LGHDT and YNNKEL (reference sequence). With V trimmed by 0 bases and J by 2 bases, 0 bases remained unmatched. The length of the CDR3 is 14 residues. The CDR3: CASSQDRGPYEQYF. DNA for the CDR3: TGTGCCAGCAGCCAAGACAGGGGGCCCTACGAGCAGTACTTC.

This clonotype was counted a few times. This chain joins TRBV12-3 or TRBV12-4 and TRBJ2-2; a weak D match, TRBD1 (5 bases). Trimming left V 4 bases short and J 3 bases short, with 15 bases between. The CDR3 loop spans 16 amino acids. In DNA form, the CDR3 reads TGTGCCAGCAGTTCCATTCCCCAGGGTTACACCGGGGAGCTGTTTTTT. Protein product: CASSSIPQGYTGELFF.

This clonotype was observed at least ten times. This rearrangement joins TRBV2 to TRBJ1-4, with 11 bases identical to TRBD1. The V segment lost 4 bases and the J segment 10 bases; nucleotides outside the gene matches: 8. The CDR3 is 15 residues long. CDR1 and CDR2 (germline): SNHLY, FYNNEI. The CDR3 coding sequence is TGTGCCAGCAGTGCCATGGACAGGGGGCGCGGAAAACTGTTTTTT. This codes for CASSAMDRGRGKLFF. The variable domain in full, with the rest retrieved from reference TRBV2 and TRBJ1-4, is EPEVTQTPSHQVTQMGQEVILRCVPISNHLYFYWYRQILGQKVEFLVSFYNNEISEKSEIFDDQFSVERPDGSNFTLKIRSTKLEDSAMYFCASSAMDRGRGKLFFGSGTQLSVL.

Ten or more counts support this clonotype. The chain employs TRBV19 and TRBJ2-2; 8 bases are shared with TRBD1. In germline, CDR1 is LNHDA, CDR2 SQIVND (reference sequence). The CDR3 sequence is 18 residues long. Trimming cost V 5 bases and J 5 bases; bases outside gene matches: 16. DNA of the CDR3: TGTGCCAGTAGTCAGGGGGCGAGCAGATCAGAGGGGACCGGGGAGCTGTTTTTT. Translating gives CASSQGASRSEGTGELFF.

Details on this clonotype: A junction boundary mismatches the germline segment, possibly from a read error. This sequence joins TRBV18 and TRBJ2-2; TRBD2 matches 7 bases. The CDR3 spans 14 residues. Germline-derived CDR1 and CDR2 are KGHSH and LQKENI. The DNA for the CDR3 is TGTGCCAGCTCACCACCAACAGGTTCGCGGGAGCTGCTTTTT. It is translated as CASSPPTGSRELLF.

In its sample, this clonotype ranks as medium-sized. The J gene is TRBJ2-1, the V gene TRBV24-1; D is uncertain. The CDR3 is 13 residues long. CDR1 and CDR2 from the germline V gene are KGHDR and SFDVKD. With 1 base removed from V and 7 bases from J, the gap between germline ends came to 7 bases. DNA of the CDR3: TGTGCCACCAGTGATTTATGGCGAAATGAGCAGTTCTTC. Translated: CATSDLWRNEQFF.

To note about this clonotype: The conserved phenylalanine or tryptophan is not found at the CDR3 terminus, so this likely reflects a read error. This sequence joins TRBV28 and TRBJ2-1; 12 bases match TRBD2. The germline V gene has CDR1 MDHEN and CDR2 SYDVKM. This CDR3 region has 16 residues. After removal of 5 bases from V and 4 bases from J, the junction contained 6 bases not matched to a gene. Here the CDR3 reads CASSALAGGSYNEQFS. CDR3 nucleotide sequence: TGTGCCAGCAGTGCCCTAGCGGGGGGGAGTTACAATGAGCAGTTCTCC.

This clonotype was seen many times. The J gene is TRBJ2-1, the V gene TRBV12-3 or TRBV12-4; 11 bases line up with TRBD1. J gave up 7 bases and V 5 bases, and 7 bases lay outside the gene matches. This CDR3 has 15 residues. The CDR3 loop is CASSPSGQGANEQFF. CDR3 nucleotides: TGTGCCAGCAGTCCGAGTGGACAGGGGGCTAATGAGCAGTTCTTC.

In regard to this clonotype: A far more abundant clone sits one base away, making this likely a read error. The rearrangement links TRBV6-6 to TRBJ1-4; weak D call: TRBD1 (5 bases). Germline values: CDR1 MNHNY, CDR2 SVGAGI (reference sequence). The CDR3 is 16 residues long. V gave up 5 bases and J gave up 12 bases, with 25 bases separating them. The CDR3 here is CASSANMDTSREELFF. The CDR3 DNA is TGTGCCAGCAGTGCAAACATGGACACCTCCAGGGAGGAACTGTTTTTT.

Ten or more counts support this clonotype. The rearrangement uses TRBV12-3 or TRBV12-4 and TRBJ2-3, with TRBD1 identical over 10 bases. The junction had 11 bases not matched to a gene; V was cut back by 7 bases and J by 7 bases. This CDR3 has 15 residues. CDR3 in DNA: TGTGCCAGCACCTACAAGGGGGACAGGGGCTATACGCAGTATTTT. Protein sequence: CASTYKGDRGYTQYF.

The sample holds many counts of this clonotype. The V and J genes are TRBV12-3 or TRBV12-4 and TRBJ2-2; 8 bases fit TRBD1. CDR3 length equals 17 residues. V was clipped by 6 bases and J by 2 bases; unmatched bases: 11. CDR3 region: CASRSNAGTGNTGELFF. The CDR3 nucleotides read TGTGCCAGCAGGTCAAACGCCGGGACAGGCAACACCGGGGAGCTGTTTTTT.

This clonotype was counted ten times or more. The V and J genes are TRBV7-6 and TRBJ1-1; TRBD1 matches 9 bases. The CDR3 runs to 15 residues. J gave up 5 bases and V 5 bases, and 9 bases lay outside the gene matches. Germline loops: CDR1 SGHVS, CDR2 FNYEAQ. Here the CDR3 DNA reads TGTGCCAGCAGCATACAACAGGGGGCAGGAACTGAAGCTTTCTTT. Translating it yields CASSIQQGAGTEAFF. The whole variable domain, filled in from reference TRBV7-6 and TRBJ1-1, reads GAGVSQSPRYKVTKRGQDVALRCDPISGHVSLYWYRQALGQGPEFLTYFNYEAQQDKSGLPNDRFSAERPEGSISTLTIQRTEQRDSAMYRCASSIQQGAGTEAFFGQGTRLTVV.

As regards this clonotype: A read error may explain this, as a much larger clone is one base away. The chain links TRBV20-1 to TRBJ2-7; tentatively, D is TRBD2 (5 bases). Germline CDR1 DFQATT, CDR2 SNEGSKA (reference sequence). This CDR3 spans 13 amino acids. Trimming cost V 4 bases and J 0 bases, with 10 bases left between them. CDR3 protein: CSAIGDNSYEQYF. Here the CDR3 DNA reads TGCAGTGCTATCGGGGATAACTCCTACGAGCAGTACTTC.

This clonotype was recorded at least ten times. The rearrangement joins TRBV15 to TRBJ1-5, with TRBD1 matching 11 bases. V shed 5 bases and J 7 bases; nucleotides not matched to a gene: 10. The germline CDR1 and CDR2 sequences are LNHNV and YYDKDF (reference sequence). The CDR3 length is 16 residues. CDR3 bases: TGTGCCACCAGCCCTGGGGGGACAGGGGGGACGCAGCCCCAGCATTTT. Translation gives CATSPGGTGGTQPQHF.

This clonotype was recorded at least ten times. The CDR3 nucleotides are TGTGCCAGCAAGGGACAGGTGGCAGGGGAGCTGTTTTTT. Translating it yields CASKGQVAGELFF. The chain is built from TRBV12-3 or TRBV12-4 and TRBJ2-2; 8 bases fit TRBD1. The CDR3 consists of 13 residues. V shed 7 bases and J 8 bases; nucleotides not matched to a gene: 6.